This T cell receptor (beta chain) appears in the sequencing data of a study of Ad26.COV2.S vaccination and SARS-CoV-2 variants. The assay was immunoSEQ multiplex PCR, and TCRdb's table has in-frame clones only and misses some. The profile covers around 340,000 clones, with about nine tenths appearing a single time and 6.4% taken by the ten largest. Treatment specified: 15 to 20 received Ad26.COV2.S at low or high dose, single or two shots; 5 received placebo; per-sample allocation not given. On day 63 after the first injection, vaccine and placebo recipients gave samples. The germline CDR1 and CDR2 sequences are SGHTA and FQGNSA. Trimming cost V 5 bases and J 0 bases; bases outside gene matches: 13. The CDR3 runs 19 residues.

This specimen consisted of peripheral blood, obtained in a trial of Ad26.COV2.S vaccine versus placebo. The V call is TRBV7-2, the J call TRBJ2-1, with 10 bases that match TRBD2. This sequence was found in a person between 18 and 65 years old who received the Ad26.COV2.S COVID-19 vaccine or a placebo. The CDR3 DNA sequence: TGTGCCAGCAGCGGTAACCACATTGAGCGGGGGGGCTCCTACAATGAGCAGTTCTTC. Amino acid sequence: CASSGNHIERGGSYNEQFF.